These 22 T cell receptor beta chains were sequenced from one sample in a study of human T cells and chemical hapten exposure. Time point here: patch test 2, 6 weeks after DPC sensitization. The sample's treatment: therapeutic diphenylcyclopropenone sensitization with weekly scalp DPC. TCRdb re-analysed the RACE reads in MiXCR, keeping a single row per CDR3 protein. This sample has tens of thousands of distinct CDR3 sequences, with 10% found just once. Specimen: whole blood, collected in connection with sensitization to the hapten diphenylcyclopropenone (DPC). These receptors all stem from a woman aged 50 to 65 with alopecia areata. Some clones in this sample may be carry-over from other donors' samples.

This clonotype occurred many times. The chain has TRBV19 and TRBJ1-1, with 9 positions matching TRBD1. CDR3 length: 16 amino acids. After removal of 4 bases from V and 4 bases from J, the junction contained 10 bases not matched to a gene. Germline V gene sequence: CDR1 LNHDA, CDR2 SQIVND (reference sequence). The CDR3 region has the DNA TGTGCCAGTAGTAGGGGTCCACAGGGGGCTAGCACTGAAGCTTTCTTT. Amino acid sequence: CASSRGPQGASTEAFF.

V and J are TRBV18 and TRBJ1-4; a weak D match, TRBD1 (5 bases). From germline, CDR1 is KGHSH and CDR2 LQKENI. V was trimmed by 6 bases and J by 4 bases, leaving 6 bases between them. The CDR3 extends over 12 amino acids. The CDR3 protein is CASSDINEKLFF. The CDR3, as DNA: TGTGCCAGCTCGGACATTAATGAAAAACTGTTTTTT.

This clonotype was counted a few times. The chain links TRBV7-8 to TRBJ2-5; D gene ambiguous. The CDR3 totals 14 residues. V was clipped by 3 bases and J by 5 bases, with 13 bases between them. Germline CDR1 and CDR2: SGHVS and FQNEAQ. Here the CDR3 DNA reads TGTGCCAGCAGCTTTTTGGGCCAGTTGGAGACCCAGTACTTC. Translation: CASSFLGQLETQYF.

This clonotype was recorded many times. The chain joins TRBV5-1 to TRBJ2-1; TRBD2 matches at 8 bases. CDR3 length: 16 residues. The ends lost 0 bases at V and 6 bases at J; junction bases unmatched: 8. CDR1 and CDR2 from the germline V gene are SGHRS and YFSETQ. The CDR3 nucleotides are TGCGCCAGCAGCTTGGACGCGGGAGGCGGAGGCAATGAGCAGTTCTTC. It is translated as CASSLDAGGGGNEQFF.

This clonotype was recorded a few times. The V and J genes are TRBV7-2 and TRBJ2-2, with a possible D match to TRBD2 (5 bases). This CDR3 has 14 amino acids. Germline V gives CDR1 SGHTA, CDR2 FQGNSA. Trimming removed 1 base from V and 6 bases from J, with 9 bases in between. CDR3: CASSLGTHAGELFF. DNA for the CDR3: TGTGCCAGCAGCTTAGGGACTCACGCCGGGGAGCTGTTTTTT.

In this sample, this clonotype turned up a few times. J is TRBJ2-1 and V is TRBV29-1, with D perhaps given as TRBD1 or TRBD2 (5 bases each). The V and J ends lost 7 bases and 8 bases respectively, with 15 bases between them. This CDR3 is 12 amino acids long. Germline V gene data show CDR1 as SQVTM and CDR2 as ANQGSEA. CDR3 nucleotides: TGCAGCGCTTGCAGAGGGGCCGATGAGCAGTTCTTC. It yields the protein CSACRGADEQFF.

This clonotype was seen repeatedly, ten times or more. This sequence joins TRBV7-6 and TRBJ2-7; no clear D. The CDR3 contains 14 residues. Germline CDR1 is SGHVS and CDR2 is FNYEAQ. Trimming took 5 bases from V and 0 from J, leaving 11 bases between them. The CDR3 loop is CASSADPVSYEQYF. The CDR3 coding sequence is TGTGCCAGCAGCGCGGATCCAGTCTCCTACGAGCAGTACTTC.

This clonotype was detected many times. The chain uses TRBV12-3 or TRBV12-4 and TRBJ2-7, with 9 bases identical to TRBD2. This CDR3 is 14 amino acids long. Trimming removed 5 bases from V and 3 bases from J; junction bases left unmatched: 5. The CDR3 bases are TGTGCCAGCAGTCCTAGCGGGGCTCTCTACGAGCAGTACTTC. Protein sequence: CASSPSGALYEQYF.

The sample holds many counts of this clonotype. This chain uses TRBV7-2 with TRBJ2-6; D remains ambiguous. Germline CDR1 SGHTA, CDR2 FQGNSA. The germline V and J ends were trimmed by 5 bases and 0 bases, with 8 bases remaining between them. The CDR3 contains 15 residues. The CDR3 reads CASSTRSSGANVLTF. The CDR3 region has the DNA TGTGCCAGCAGCACCCGCAGCTCTGGGGCCAACGTCCTGACTTTC.

This clonotype has a count of ten or more. The chain couples TRBV19 to TRBJ2-2; D may be TRBD1 or TRBD2 (5 bases each). The CDR3 runs 14 residues. Trimming took 6 bases from V and 0 from J, leaving 8 bases between them. Germline assignment: CDR1 LNHDA and CDR2 SQIVND (reference sequence). CDR3 in amino acids: CASRGTANTGELFF. DNA of the CDR3: TGTGCCAGTAGAGGGACGGCGAACACCGGGGAGCTGTTTTTT.

Many counts were recorded for this clonotype. The chain has TRBV5-1 and TRBJ1-6; no clear D. Germline CDR1 is SGHRS and CDR2 is YFSETQ. V was cut by 4 bases and J by 5 bases, with 13 bases left in between. The CDR3 totals 15 residues. In nucleotides, the CDR3 is TGCGCCAGCAGCCAAAGGGCCGCGGATAATTCACCCCTCCACTTT. Encoded protein: CASSQRAADNSPLHF.

This clonotype appeared many times. This chain connects TRBV30 to TRBJ1-5; 8 bases are shared with TRBD1. After removal of 5 bases from V and 5 bases from J, the junction contained 5 bases not matched to a gene. The germline V gene has CDR1 GTSNPN and CDR2 SVGIG (reference sequence). The CDR3 totals 13 residues. The DNA for the CDR3 is TGTGCCTGGGGACAGGGATTCGATCAGCCCCAGCATTTT. Protein product: CAWGQGFDQPQHF. The full variable domain, rest sourced from reference TRBV30 and TRBJ1-5, is SQTIHQWPATLVQPVGSPLSLECTVEGTSNPNLYWYRQAAGRGLQLLFYSVGIGQISSEVPQNLSASRPQDRQFILSSKKLLLSDSGFYLCAWGQGFDQPQHFGDGTRLSIL.

The rearrangement uses TRBV5-1 and TRBJ1-5; TRBD1 aligns across 9 bases. The CDR3 spans 16 residues. The germline CDR1 and CDR2 sequences are SGHRS and YFSETQ. The V and J ends lost 2 bases and 6 bases, in that order; junction bases with no gene match: 9. CDR3 amino acids: CASSLGPQGATQPQHF. The CDR3 region has the DNA TGCGCCAGCAGCTTAGGACCACAGGGGGCGACTCAGCCCCAGCATTTT.

This clonotype showed up many times. V is TRBV19 and J is TRBJ2-1; 11 nucleotides line up with TRBD2. There are 17 residues in the CDR3. V trimming: 7 bases; J trimming: 9 bases; junction bases outside the gene matches: 17. Germline CDR1 is LNHDA and CDR2 is SQIVND (reference sequence). CDR3 region: CASTLKGTSGRLGEQFF. The CDR3 DNA follows: TGTGCCAGTACCTTAAAAGGTACTAGCGGGAGATTGGGTGAGCAGTTCTTC.

Many counts were recorded for this clonotype. J is TRBJ1-4 and V is TRBV7-2; D is undetermined. This CDR3 has 13 amino acids. The V end was cut by 5 bases, the J end by 4 bases, with 8 bases between. The germline gives CDR1 SGHTA, CDR2 FQGNSA. The CDR3 bases are TGTGCCAGCAGCCGGGGTCTTAATGAAAAACTGTTTTTT. Its translation: CASSRGLNEKLFF.

This clonotype was counted ten times or more. The genes are TRBV6-5 and TRBJ1-2; D is ambiguous. CDR1 is MNHEY, CDR2 SVGAGI, per germline. The CDR3 totals 13 residues. V was pared by 5 bases and J by 4 bases, with 11 bases between. CDR3 in DNA: TGTGCCAGCAGTCGACCGAATGTCTATGGCTACACCTTC. The encoded protein is CASSRPNVYGYTF.

This clonotype was observed at least ten times. The V and J genes are TRBV7-9 and TRBJ2-1; the D is unclear. This CDR3 spans 14 amino acids. V lost 1 base to trimming and J lost 0 bases, with 4 bases between them. Per the germline V gene, CDR1 is SEHNR and CDR2 is FQNEAQ (reference sequence). CDR3 loop: CASSLESSYNEQFF. CDR3 sequence (DNA): TGTGCCAGCAGCTTAGAGAGCTCCTACAATGAGCAGTTCTTC.

This sequence joins TRBV6-6 and TRBJ2-4; D not resolved. Germline V gives CDR1 MNHNY, CDR2 SVGAGI (reference sequence). CDR3 length equals 13 residues. V lost 6 bases to trimming and J lost 5 bases, with 11 bases between them. DNA for the CDR3: TGTGCCAGCAGGAGGACCGAAGAAAACATTCAGTACTTC. Its protein product is CASRRTEENIQYF.

The chain carries TRBV30 and TRBJ1-6; the D gene is possibly TRBD1 (5 bases). There are 15 residues in the CDR3. Trimming removed 2 bases from V and 6 bases from J, with 14 bases in between. Looked up from germline, CDR1 is GTSNPN and CDR2 is SVGIG (reference sequence). CDR3 residues: CAWSPPGLFNSPLHF. In nucleotides, the CDR3 is TGTGCCTGGAGTCCTCCGGGACTGTTTAATTCACCCCTCCACTTT.

This clonotype was found a few times. The chain carries TRBV20-1 and TRBJ2-7, with 7 bases lining up with TRBD2. The ends lost 6 bases at V and 3 bases at J; junction bases unmatched: 11. CDR3 size: 14 residues. Per the germline V gene, CDR1 is DFQATT and CDR2 is SNEGSKA (reference sequence). CDR3 residues: CSAAGASGLYEQYF. The CDR3 DNA sequence: TGCAGTGCCGCTGGGGCTAGCGGCCTCTACGAGCAGTACTTC.

The chain recombines TRBV7-6 with TRBJ2-7; no clear D gene. Germline-derived CDR1 and CDR2 are SGHVS and FNYEAQ. The CDR3 loop spans 13 amino acids. V was shortened by 4 bases and J by 10 bases, with 17 bases between the two germline ends. The CDR3 DNA is TGTGCCAGCAGCTCCAGCCAAGTGGGGATTCAGTACTTC. It encodes CASSSSQVGIQYF.

This clonotype occurred a few times. The V gene is TRBV7-2, the J gene TRBJ2-4; D not certain. Germline V gene sequence: CDR1 SGHTA, CDR2 FQGNSA. The CDR3 is 12 amino acids. V shed 1 base and J shed 8 bases, with 6 bases lying between them. The CDR3 DNA reads TGTGCCAGCAGCTTAGACACCTACATTCAGTACTTC. Encoded protein: CASSLDTYIQYF.